Following are 5 T cell receptor beta chains from one sample sequenced in a study of shared clonotypes between healthy human individuals. Produced via immunoSEQ multiplex PCR; TCRdb's table is partial and in-frame only. This sample yields around 1,100,000 clones, of which approximately 80% are seen a single time; 0.89% belongs to the top ten. Sequencing was carried out using memory CD4+ T cells from PBMCs. Noted subset: CD45RA-negative fraction. The receptors come from a man younger than 35 in good health. Some clones in this sample may be carry-over from other donors' samples.

V usage is TRBV20-1 and J usage is TRBJ1-1; D gene unclear. CDR3 length equals 11 residues. Germline-derived CDR1 and CDR2 are DFQATT and SNEGSKA (reference sequence). V gave up 5 bases and J gave up 5 bases, with 9 bases separating them. CDR3 region: CSAGYMTEAFF. For the CDR3, the DNA is TGCAGTGCTGGGTACATGACTGAAGCTTTCTTT.

V and J are TRBV28 and TRBJ2-1, with D hard to call. V gave up 5 bases and J gave up 5 bases, with 13 bases separating them. This CDR3 has 14 residues. From germline, CDR1 is MDHEN and CDR2 SYDVKM. The DNA for the CDR3 is TGTGCCAGCAGTCCGGACCTCCGGGACAATGAGCAGTTCTTC. Its translation is CASSPDLRDNEQFF.

The chain joins TRBV11-2 to TRBJ2-4, with 7 bases identical to TRBD1. Trimming cost V 2 bases and J 7 bases; bases outside gene matches: 8. The CDR3 sequence is 15 residues long. CDR1 SGHAT and CDR2 FQNNGV come from the germline V gene. The CDR3 reads CASSLRQGLMNIQYF. As DNA, the CDR3 is TGTGCCAGCAGCTTACGACAGGGTCTCATGAACATTCAGTACTTC.

V and J are TRBV7-2 and TRBJ2-5; D is undetermined. The CDR3 length is 12 residues. V dropped 3 bases and J dropped 7 bases, with 9 bases sitting between them. CDR1 is SGHTA and CDR2 is FQGNSA in the germline V gene. The CDR3 bases are TGTGCCAGCAGCTTCAACACCGGGACCCAGTACTTC. This gives the protein CASSFNTGTQYF.

This clone was seen at least ten times. CDR3 region: CASFPGEADSYNEQFF. The DNA of the CDR3 is TGCGCCAGCTTCCCAGGGGAGGCGGACTCCTACAATGAGCAGTTCTTC. J is TRBJ2-1 and V is TRBV10-1, with D perhaps being TRBD1 or TRBD2 (6 bases each). The CDR3 is 16 residues long. Germline V gene data show CDR1 as WNHNN and CDR2 as SYGVQD (reference sequence). With 8 bases removed from V and 0 bases from J, the gap between germline ends came to 17 bases.